Listed here is a single T cell receptor beta chain. The target antigen is unknown. The data are from a study of OX40 agonist ivuxolimab in advanced cancers. Study-wide background: Hepatocellular carcinoma, melanoma, renal cell or head and neck cancer occurred in dose-escalation patients.

Generated by immunoSEQ multiplex PCR, the TCRdb table keeps only in-frame clones and is missing some. The sample comprises roughly 77,000 clones, 85% of which are singletons, and approximately 2.3% rests with the top ten. Whole-study results and caveats: Clonal expansion from baseline to week 6 occurred in both CD4+ and CD8+ T cells.

This CDR3 is built from 16 residues. The germline CDR1 and CDR2 sequences are SGHRS and YFSETQ. V lost 0 bases and J lost 7; bases outside the gene matches: 5. Patients were ineligible given autoimmune disease history or systemic immunosuppression. The specimen comprised CD4+ or CD8+ T cells sorted from blood, sampled in a trial of the OX40 agonist ivuxolimab. This sequence was found in an adult with an advanced solid tumor such as melanoma, head and neck, liver or kidney cancer. J is TRBJ1-6 and V is TRBV5-1; the match to TRBD1 covers 9 bases. CDR3 DNA: TGCGCCAGCAGCTTGGATGGACAGGGGTGGAATTCACCCCTCCACTTT. This encodes CASSLDGQGWNSPLHF. Together with reference TRBV5-1 and TRBJ1-6, the CDR3 gives the full variable domain: KAGVTQTPRYLIKTRGQQVTLSCSPISGHRSVSWYQQTPGQGLQFLFEYFSETQRNKGNFPGRFSGRQFSNSRSEMNVSTLELGDSALYLCASSLDGQGWNSPLHFGNGTRLTVT.